These T cell receptor beta chains were read from a single sample in a study of cytomegalovirus exposure and HLA in healthy donors. Repertoires were generated with immunoSEQ multiplex PCR, while TCRdb's copy carries only in-frame clones and drops some. The table has more than 75,000 clones, 74% seen once; the top ten hold roughly 9%. The sequencing input was PBMCs. The receptors were gathered from a man aged 40-55 years in good health and CMV-seropositive. Each CDR3 is given with its conserved first and last residue. Fields, in order: clone size, V gene, D gene, J gene, CDR3 protein, CDR3 DNA. A D gene is named only where the DNA matches it firmly. Not every row has a clone size; where given, it reads once, few, many or a size class.

clone_size: .; v_call: TRBV19; d_call: TRBD1; j_call: TRBJ1-1; cdr3_aa: CASRSRDRGFDTEAFF; cdr3_nt: TGTGCCAGTAGAAGCCGGGACAGGGGTTTTGACACTGAAGCTTTCTTT
clone_size: .; v_call: TRBV6-6; d_call: .; j_call: TRBJ1-5; cdr3_aa: CASSYGTSTSNQPQHF; cdr3_nt: TGTGCCAGCAGTTATGGGACATCCACTAGCAATCAGCCCCAGCATTTT
clone_size: .; v_call: TRBV9; d_call: .; j_call: TRBJ2-1; cdr3_aa: CASSVAQFNEQFF; cdr3_nt: TGTGCCAGCAGCGTAGCCCAATTCAATGAGCAGTTCTTC
clone_size: .; v_call: TRBV29-1; d_call: TRBD1; j_call: TRBJ1-1; cdr3_aa: CSVITGTENTEAFF; cdr3_nt: TGCAGCGTTATTACCGGGACAGAGAACACTGAAGCTTTCTTT
clone_size: .; v_call: TRBV5-1; d_call: TRBD1; j_call: TRBJ2-5; cdr3_aa: CASSSGQAKQETQYF; cdr3_nt: TGCGCCAGCAGCTCGGGACAGGCGAAGCAAGAGACCCAGTACTTC
clone_size: .; v_call: TRBV28; d_call: TRBD2; j_call: TRBJ2-3; cdr3_aa: CASSHLPGLAGGADTQYF; cdr3_nt: TGTGCCAGCAGCCATCTCCCGGGACTAGCGGGAGGGGCAGATACGCAGTATTTT
clone_size: .; v_call: TRBV7-3; d_call: TRBD1; j_call: TRBJ2-5; cdr3_aa: CASSSLTWDRETQYF; cdr3_nt: TGTGCCAGCAGCTCTCTGACGTGGGACAGGGAGACCCAGTACTTC
clone_size: .; v_call: TRBV30; d_call: .; j_call: TRBJ2-4; cdr3_aa: CAWSVGTGDIQYF; cdr3_nt: TGTGCCTGGAGTGTAGGAACGGGGGACATTCAGTACTTC
clone_size: few; v_call: TRBV19; d_call: TRBD1; j_call: TRBJ1-2; cdr3_aa: CAFMRDSYGYTF; cdr3_nt: TGTGCCTTTATGCGGGACAGCTATGGCTACACCTTC
clone_size: .; v_call: TRBV10-3; d_call: TRBD2; j_call: TRBJ2-2; cdr3_aa: CAISVPAGGDNTGELFF; cdr3_nt: TGTGCCATCAGTGTTCCAGCGGGGGGAGATAACACCGGGGAGCTGTTTTTT
clone_size: .; v_call: TRBV18; d_call: TRBD1; j_call: TRBJ1-2; cdr3_aa: CASSPTGTGAVDGYTF; cdr3_nt: TGTGCCAGCTCACCAACCGGGACAGGGGCAGTGGATGGCTACACCTTC
clone_size: .; v_call: TRBV5-6; d_call: .; j_call: TRBJ2-7; cdr3_aa: CASSFLLSSLDEQYF; cdr3_nt: TGTGCCAGCAGCTTTCTTCTGAGCTCCTTGGACGAGCAGTACTTC
clone_size: .; v_call: TRBV6-1; d_call: .; j_call: TRBJ2-7; cdr3_aa: CASSEAQFGSYEQYF; cdr3_nt: TGTGCCAGCAGTGAAGCGCAATTCGGGTCCTACGAGCAGTACTTC
clone_size: .; v_call: TRBV18; d_call: .; j_call: TRBJ2-1; cdr3_aa: CASSPLDGGDEQFF; cdr3_nt: TGTGCCAGCTCACCCCTCGACGGGGGAGATGAGCAGTTCTTC
clone_size: many; v_call: TRBV19; d_call: .; j_call: TRBJ1-1; cdr3_aa: CASSIWANTEAFF; cdr3_nt: TGTGCCAGTAGTATTTGGGCGAACACTGAAGCTTTCTTT
clone_size: .; v_call: TRBV5-8; d_call: .; j_call: TRBJ2-7; cdr3_aa: CASTPRTDYEQYF; cdr3_nt: TGTGCCAGCACCCCTAGGACAGACTACGAGCAGTACTTC
clone_size: few; v_call: TRBV6-1; d_call: .; j_call: TRBJ2-3; cdr3_aa: CASRTGQLPTDTQYF; cdr3_nt: TGTGCCAGCAGAACCGGACAGTTACCCACAGATACGCAGTATTTT
clone_size: once; v_call: TRBV29-1; d_call: TRBD2; j_call: TRBJ2-3; cdr3_aa: CSVEVREVGTSGRPPSTDTQYF; cdr3_nt: TGCAGCGTTGAAGTGAGGGAAGTTGGGACTAGCGGGAGACCCCCTAGCACAGATACGCAGTATTTT
clone_size: .; v_call: TRBV9; d_call: TRBD2; j_call: TRBJ2-5; cdr3_aa: CASSVGGGGETQYF; cdr3_nt: TGTGCCAGCAGCGTAGGCGGGGGAGGAGAGACCCAGTACTTC
clone_size: .; v_call: TRBV6-5; d_call: .; j_call: TRBJ2-7; cdr3_aa: CASSSGQGREQYF; cdr3_nt: TGTGCCAGCAGTTCTGGGCAGGGGCGCGAGCAGTACTTC
clone_size: once; v_call: TRBV5-4; d_call: TRBD1; j_call: TRBJ2-7; cdr3_aa: CASSSTGSKAYEQYF; cdr3_nt: TGTGCCAGCAGCTCGACAGGGTCAAAGGCCTACGAGCAGTACTTC
clone_size: .; v_call: TRBV5-1; d_call: TRBD1; j_call: TRBJ2-5; cdr3_aa: CASSLDRGRTETQYF; cdr3_nt: TGCGCCAGCAGCTTGGACAGGGGGCGAACGGAGACCCAGTACTTC
clone_size: .; v_call: TRBV7-3; d_call: TRBD1; j_call: TRBJ2-1; cdr3_aa: CASSEDRANNEQFF; cdr3_nt: TGTGCCAGCAGTGAGGACAGGGCAAACAATGAGCAGTTCTTC
clone_size: .; v_call: TRBV4-3; d_call: .; j_call: TRBJ1-2; cdr3_aa: CASSLSGRGVDYGYTF; cdr3_nt: TGCGCCAGCAGCCTCTCCGGGCGGGGCGTCGACTATGGCTACACCTTC
clone_size: .; v_call: TRBV29-1; d_call: TRBD1; j_call: TRBJ2-1; cdr3_aa: CSFGQGVEQFF; cdr3_nt: TGCAGCTTCGGACAGGGGGTTGAGCAGTTCTTC
clone_size: .; v_call: TRBV9; d_call: TRBD2; j_call: TRBJ2-2; cdr3_aa: CASSATSGVNTGELFF; cdr3_nt: TGTGCCAGCAGCGCCACTAGCGGGGTGAACACCGGGGAGCTGTTTTTT
clone_size: once; v_call: TRBV10-2; d_call: TRBD1; j_call: TRBJ1-2; cdr3_aa: CASTPDRGPGYTF; cdr3_nt: TGCGCCAGCACCCCTGACAGGGGGCCGGGCTACACCTTC
clone_size: .; v_call: TRBV28; d_call: .; j_call: TRBJ2-6; cdr3_aa: CASNTGEVSGANVLTF; cdr3_nt: TGTGCCAGCAACACGGGAGAGGTCTCTGGGGCCAACGTCCTGACTTTC
clone_size: .; v_call: TRBV11-2; d_call: TRBD1; j_call: TRBJ1-2; cdr3_aa: CASSLGQNYGYTF; cdr3_nt: TGTGCCAGCAGCTTGGGACAGAACTATGGCTACACCTTC
clone_size: .; v_call: TRBV11-2; d_call: .; j_call: TRBJ2-7; cdr3_aa: CASSKTGISYEQYF; cdr3_nt: TGTGCCAGCAGCAAGACAGGTATCTCCTACGAGCAGTACTTC
clone_size: .; v_call: TRBV19; d_call: .; j_call: TRBJ2-1; cdr3_aa: CASSIARVSRNEQFF; cdr3_nt: TGTGCCAGTAGTATAGCCAGGGTTTCTCGCAATGAGCAGTTCTTC
clone_size: .; v_call: TRBV25-1; d_call: .; j_call: TRBJ2-1; cdr3_aa: CASSDGSAAFF; cdr3_nt: TGTGCCAGCAGTGATGGTTCTGCGGCGTTCTTC
clone_size: .; v_call: TRBV5-4; d_call: .; j_call: TRBJ2-2; cdr3_aa: CASSWAGGELFF; cdr3_nt: TGTGCCAGCAGCTGGGCGGGCGGGGAGCTGTTTTTT
clone_size: .; v_call: TRBV7-2; d_call: .; j_call: TRBJ1-3; cdr3_aa: CASSLGQRNTIYF; cdr3_nt: TGTGCCAGCAGCTTAGGGCAAAGAAACACCATATATTTT
clone_size: .; v_call: TRBV7-8; d_call: .; j_call: TRBJ2-7; cdr3_aa: CASSLERGSEQYF; cdr3_nt: TGTGCCAGCAGCTTAGAGAGGGGGTCCGAGCAGTACTTC
clone_size: .; v_call: TRBV28; d_call: .; j_call: TRBJ2-7; cdr3_aa: CASSLPGDLSYEQYF; cdr3_nt: TGTGCCAGCAGTTTACCAGGGGATTTGTCCTACGAGCAGTACTTC
clone_size: .; v_call: TRBV7-2; d_call: TRBD2; j_call: TRBJ2-5; cdr3_aa: CASSTLAAVSRVYQETQYF; cdr3_nt: TGTGCCAGCAGCACCCTAGCGGCCGTCAGTCGGGTGTACCAAGAGACCCAGTACTTC
clone_size: .; v_call: TRBV27; d_call: .; j_call: TRBJ2-2; cdr3_aa: CASSIGTTGELFF; cdr3_nt: TGTGCCAGCAGTATCGGGACTACCGGGGAGCTGTTTTTT
clone_size: .; v_call: TRBV6-6; d_call: TRBD2; j_call: TRBJ2-2; cdr3_aa: CASLGLAGNTGELFF; cdr3_nt: TGTGCCAGCTTGGGACTAGCGGGGAACACCGGGGAGCTGTTTTTT
clone_size: .; v_call: TRBV6-1; d_call: .; j_call: TRBJ1-1; cdr3_aa: CASSEGPYLNTEAFF; cdr3_nt: TGTGCCAGCAGTGAAGGCCCTTACTTGAACACTGAAGCTTTCTTT
clone_size: few; v_call: TRBV9; d_call: .; j_call: TRBJ2-2; cdr3_aa: CASSVSVANTGELFF; cdr3_nt: TGTGCCAGCAGCGTAAGCGTGGCGAACACCGGGGAGCTGTTTTTT
clone_size: .; v_call: TRBV14; d_call: TRBD2; j_call: TRBJ2-1; cdr3_aa: CASIELLGGLAIMYEQFF; cdr3_nt: TGTGCCAGCATCGAACTGTTAGGGGGACTAGCGATTATGTATGAGCAGTTCTTC
clone_size: .; v_call: TRBV6-6; d_call: .; j_call: TRBJ1-1; cdr3_aa: CASSYMDTYSEAFF; cdr3_nt: TGTGCCAGCAGTTACATGGACACTTATTCTGAAGCTTTCTTT
clone_size: once; v_call: TRBV6-6; d_call: TRBD2; j_call: TRBJ2-1; cdr3_aa: CASRQGLAGVGEQFF; cdr3_nt: TGTGCCAGCAGACAGGGACTAGCGGGAGTTGGTGAGCAGTTCTTC
clone_size: .; v_call: TRBV5-1; d_call: .; j_call: TRBJ2-5; cdr3_aa: CASSLGEGRQETQYF; cdr3_nt: TGCGCCAGCAGCTTGGGTGAGGGCAGACAAGAGACCCAGTACTTC
clone_size: .; v_call: TRBV28; d_call: .; j_call: TRBJ1-2; cdr3_aa: CASSLTGYYGYTF; cdr3_nt: TGTGCCAGCAGTTTAACAGGGTATTATGGCTACACCTTC
clone_size: .; v_call: TRBV27; d_call: TRBD2; j_call: TRBJ2-7; cdr3_aa: CASSPTGGYYEQYF; cdr3_nt: TGTGCCAGCAGTCCGACGGGAGGTTACTACGAGCAGTACTTC
clone_size: once; v_call: TRBV6-5; d_call: .; j_call: TRBJ1-2; cdr3_aa: CASTPQAAGVYGYTF; cdr3_nt: TGTGCCAGCACCCCTCAGGCCGCGGGGGTCTATGGCTACACCTTC
clone_size: .; v_call: TRBV10-1; d_call: TRBD2; j_call: TRBJ2-2; cdr3_aa: CASSDPGGLAGLNRGAVF; cdr3_nt: TGCGCCAGCAGTGACCCCGGGGGACTAGCGGGATTGAACCGGGGAGCTGTTTTT
clone_size: .; v_call: TRBV5-6; d_call: .; j_call: TRBJ1-2; cdr3_aa: CATNQGRAYGYTF; cdr3_nt: TGTGCCACCAACCAGGGCAGGGCCTATGGCTACACCTTC
clone_size: .; v_call: TRBV5-4; d_call: TRBD2; j_call: TRBJ2-1; cdr3_aa: CASSRSGRAYNEQFF; cdr3_nt: TGTGCCAGCAGCCGCAGCGGGAGGGCCTACAATGAGCAGTTCTTC
clone_size: .; v_call: TRBV27; d_call: TRBD2; j_call: TRBJ2-1; cdr3_aa: CASSLAGDGNEQFF; cdr3_nt: TGTGCCAGCAGCCTTGCGGGAGATGGCAATGAGCAGTTCTTC
clone_size: .; v_call: TRBV5-8; d_call: .; j_call: TRBJ2-5; cdr3_aa: CASSHLRLDSLETQYF; cdr3_nt: TGTGCCAGCAGCCACCTCCGGCTTGACAGTTTGGAGACCCAGTACTTC
clone_size: .; v_call: TRBV10-3; d_call: .; j_call: TRBJ1-4; cdr3_aa: CAISESRWTNEKLFF; cdr3_nt: TGTGCCATCAGTGAGTCTCGGTGGACTAATGAAAAACTGTTTTTT
clone_size: .; v_call: TRBV2; d_call: .; j_call: TRBJ2-3; cdr3_aa: CASLAGIHTDTQYF; cdr3_nt: TGTGCCAGCCTCGCCGGGATACACACAGATACGCAGTATTTT
clone_size: .; v_call: TRBV5-4; d_call: .; j_call: TRBJ2-5; cdr3_aa: CASSLALAQETQYF; cdr3_nt: TGTGCCAGCAGCTTGGCCCTGGCACAAGAGACCCAGTACTTC
clone_size: once; v_call: TRBV25-1; d_call: TRBD1; j_call: TRBJ2-3; cdr3_aa: CASRRGTGGADTQYF; cdr3_nt: TGTGCCAGCAGGAGAGGGACAGGGGGCGCGGATACGCAGTATTTT
clone_size: .; v_call: TRBV11-2; d_call: .; j_call: TRBJ2-7; cdr3_aa: CASSLSSSEQYF; cdr3_nt: TGTGCCAGCAGCTTATCTTCTTCCGAGCAGTACTTC
clone_size: .; v_call: TRBV4-3; d_call: TRBD1; j_call: TRBJ1-2; cdr3_aa: CASSQDRENYGYTF; cdr3_nt: TGCGCCAGCAGCCAGGACAGGGAAAACTATGGCTACACCTTC
clone_size: .; v_call: TRBV7-6; d_call: .; j_call: TRBJ1-4; cdr3_aa: CASSLTEGGEKLFF; cdr3_nt: TGTGCCAGCAGCTTAACGGAGGGAGGTGAAAAACTGTTTTTT